This is a list of T cell receptor beta chains from one sample in a study of blood T cell repertoires in COVID-19. This table comes from immunoSEQ multiplex PCR, and its TCRdb copy is limited to in-frame clones, with some not included. The sample contains tens of thousands of clones, roughly 86% of which appear only once. Sequencing used peripheral blood. These receptors were obtained from a man aged 55 to 70 with active COVID-19. CDR3s leave out the opening cysteine and the closing phenylalanine or tryptophan. The order of the fields is V gene, clone size, J gene, CDR3 protein. Rows may omit the clone size; those that give it use once, few, many or a size class.

TRBV7-3	-	TRBJ1-1	ASSVQGRTEAF
TRBV11-2	-	TRBJ2-3	ASSSLAGTDTQY
TRBV4-2	-	TRBJ2-1	ASSRQGAGNEQF
TRBV29-1	-	TRBJ2-1	SVEFSAGGPGI
TRBV2	-	TRBJ1-1	ASSYRTMNTEAF
TRBV3-1/TRBV3-2	-	TRBJ1-6	ASNSGLDNSPLH
TRBV19	-	TRBJ2-2	ASSTRTGMNTGELF
TRBV6-1	-	TRBJ2-5	ASSERRGQGPFRQY
TRBV6-5	-	TRBJ1-4	ASSYRQGTNEKLF
TRBV19	-	TRBJ1-1	ASSSGAGETEAF
TRBV6-5	-	TRBJ2-7	ASSVGGHYEQY
TRBV28	-	TRBJ2-4	ASTAPSRGDKNIQY
TRBV19	once	TRBJ2-1	ASSAGEQF
TRBV4-1	-	TRBJ2-1	ASSHALGTGGNEQF
TRBV11-2	few	TRBJ2-5	ASSLGPTSGTETQY
TRBV10-1	-	TRBJ2-3	ASSEWRGSTDTQY
TRBV6-5	-	TRBJ1-6	ASSYSWGTYNSPLH
TRBV27	-	TRBJ2-7	ASSPPED
TRBV19	-	TRBJ2-2	ASSIGFRGGELF
TRBV5-1	-	TRBJ1-1	ASSLAGDVNTEAF
TRBV19	-	TRBJ1-4	ASRPDRVTNEKLF
TRBV11-2	-	TRBJ2-1	ASSFSGTPGQQF
TRBV11-1	few	TRBJ2-3	ASSPALAVTDTQY
TRBV5-1	once	TRBJ2-1	ASSPLANNEQF
TRBV30	-	TRBJ1-1	AWSVTPNTEAF
TRBV6-6	-	TRBJ2-1	ASSYPIHEQF
TRBV7-3	-	TRBJ1-1	ASSLSGSTEAF
TRBV5-5	-	TRBJ1-6	ASSDRGRNSPLH
TRBV19	-	TRBJ1-1	ASSPGQGEAF